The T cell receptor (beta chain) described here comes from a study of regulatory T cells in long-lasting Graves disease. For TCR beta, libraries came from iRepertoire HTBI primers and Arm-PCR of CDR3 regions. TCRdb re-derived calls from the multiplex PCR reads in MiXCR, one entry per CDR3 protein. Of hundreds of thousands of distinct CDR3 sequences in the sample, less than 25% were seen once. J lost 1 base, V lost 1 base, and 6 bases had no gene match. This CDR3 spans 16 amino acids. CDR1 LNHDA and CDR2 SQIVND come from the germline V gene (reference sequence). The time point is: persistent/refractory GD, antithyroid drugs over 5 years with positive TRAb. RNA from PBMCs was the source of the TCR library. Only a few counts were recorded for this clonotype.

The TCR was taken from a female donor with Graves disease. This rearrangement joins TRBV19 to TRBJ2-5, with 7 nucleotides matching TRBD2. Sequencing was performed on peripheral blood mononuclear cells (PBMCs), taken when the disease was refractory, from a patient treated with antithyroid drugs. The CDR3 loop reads CASSIAPSGVQETQYF. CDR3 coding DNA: TGTGCCAGTAGTATAGCGCCTAGCGGAGTCCAAGAGACCCAGTACTTC.